What follows is one T cell receptor (beta chain) and its context. Its specificity is not known. Germline lookup yields CDR1 MDHEN and CDR2 SYDVKM. This CDR3 contains 11 residues. V lost 5 bases, J lost 6 bases, and 7 bases lay in between. The assay was immunoSEQ multiplex PCR, and TCRdb's table has in-frame clones only and misses some. The table lists some 1,100,000 clones, approximately 78% of them singletons. This sample is drawn from a study of shared clonotypes between healthy human individuals. Findings and limits, study-wide: Generation of non-shared clonotypes was less probable than generation of clonotypes shared by all four donors. Naive subsets generally exceeded memory subsets in estimated richness.

The sequencing sample was made of memory CD4+ T cells from PBMCs. The sample's subset: CD45RA-negative fraction. The receptor was isolated from a man aged 18 to 29 in good health. Some clones in this sample may be carry-over from other donors' samples. V and J are TRBV28 and TRBJ1-2, with D unclear. The CDR3 reads CASSPTNGYTF. CDR3 nucleotide sequence: TGTGCCAGCAGTCCGACAAATGGCTACACCTTC.